There are a few counts of the clone carrying this T cell receptor (beta chain). The antigen is unknown. This specimen comes from a study of regulatory T cells in long-lasting Graves disease. Study-wide points: Reduced TCR diversity was observed in persistent Graves' patients versus newly diagnosed patients.

Noted time point: persistent/refractory GD, antithyroid drugs over 5 years with positive TRAb. With RNA extracted from PBMCs as input, the TCR library was made. Diagnoses of Graves' disease were made by American Thyroid Association guidelines. CDR3 regions were amplified by Arm-PCR using iRepertoire HTBI primers to build TCR beta libraries. One entry per CDR3 protein results from TCRdb running MiXCR on the multiplex PCR reads. The table shows 390,000 or so distinct CDR3 sequences, with about 23% occurring only once. Sequenced here: peripheral blood mononuclear cells (PBMCs), sampled when the disease was refractory, from a patient treated with antithyroid drugs. This receptor was taken from a woman between 40 and 50 years old with Graves disease.

CDR3 nucleotides: TGTGCCAGCAGTTTAGCGCTGTATCAGCCCCAGCATTTT. This encodes CASSLALYQPQHF. This chain connects TRBV27 to TRBJ1-5, with D unresolved. Looked up from germline, CDR1 is MNHEY and CDR2 is SMNVEV (reference sequence). The CDR3 extends over 13 amino acids. V was trimmed by 2 bases and J by 5 bases, leaving 7 bases between them.